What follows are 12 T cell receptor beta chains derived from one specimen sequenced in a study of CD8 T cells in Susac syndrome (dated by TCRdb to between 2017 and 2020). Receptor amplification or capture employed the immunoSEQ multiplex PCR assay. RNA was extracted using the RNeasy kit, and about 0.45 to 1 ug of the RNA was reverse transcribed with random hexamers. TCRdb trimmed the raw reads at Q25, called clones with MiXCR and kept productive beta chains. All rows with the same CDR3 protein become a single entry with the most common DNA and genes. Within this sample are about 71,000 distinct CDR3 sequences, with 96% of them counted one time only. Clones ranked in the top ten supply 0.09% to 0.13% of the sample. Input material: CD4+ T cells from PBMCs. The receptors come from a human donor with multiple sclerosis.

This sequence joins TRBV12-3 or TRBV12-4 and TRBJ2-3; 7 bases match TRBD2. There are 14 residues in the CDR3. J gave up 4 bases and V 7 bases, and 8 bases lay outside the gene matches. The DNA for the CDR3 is TGTGCCAGCAACCAGCGGGGTGGCGCAGATACGCAGTATTTT. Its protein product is CASNQRGGADTQYF.

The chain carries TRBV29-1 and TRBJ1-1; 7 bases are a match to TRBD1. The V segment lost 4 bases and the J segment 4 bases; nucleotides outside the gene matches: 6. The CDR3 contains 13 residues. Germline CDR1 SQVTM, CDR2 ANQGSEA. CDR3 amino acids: CSVGDRVGTEAFF. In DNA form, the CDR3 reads TGCAGCGTTGGTGACAGGGTGGGCACTGAAGCTTTCTTT.

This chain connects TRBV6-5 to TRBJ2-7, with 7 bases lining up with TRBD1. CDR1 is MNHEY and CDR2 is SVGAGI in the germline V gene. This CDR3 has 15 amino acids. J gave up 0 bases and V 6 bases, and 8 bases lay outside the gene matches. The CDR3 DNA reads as TGTGCCAGCAGACCCCAACAGGGGACCTCCTACGAGCAGTACTTC. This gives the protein CASRPQQGTSYEQYF.

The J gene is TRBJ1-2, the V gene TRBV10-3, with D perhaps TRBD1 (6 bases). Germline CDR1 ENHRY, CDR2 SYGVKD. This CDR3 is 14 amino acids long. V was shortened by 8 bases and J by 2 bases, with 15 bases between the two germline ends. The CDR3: CAISGEWTNYGYTF. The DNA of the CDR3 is TGTGCCATCTCAGGGGAATGGACCAACTATGGCTACACCTTC.

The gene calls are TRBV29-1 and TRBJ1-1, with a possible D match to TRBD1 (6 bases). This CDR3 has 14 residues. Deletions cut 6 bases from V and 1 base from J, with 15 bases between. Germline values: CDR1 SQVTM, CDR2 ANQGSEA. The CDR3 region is CSVIPGTKNTEAFF. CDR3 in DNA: TGCAGCGTAATCCCCGGGACAAAGAACACTGAAGCTTTCTTT.

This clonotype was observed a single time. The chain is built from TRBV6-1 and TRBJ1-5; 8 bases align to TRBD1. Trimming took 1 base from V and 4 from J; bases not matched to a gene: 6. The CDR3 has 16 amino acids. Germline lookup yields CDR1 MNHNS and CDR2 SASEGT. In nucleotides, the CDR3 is TGTGCCAGCAGTGAAGTGCGGGGACAGGAGAATCAGCCCCAGCATTTT. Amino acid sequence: CASSEVRGQENQPQHF.

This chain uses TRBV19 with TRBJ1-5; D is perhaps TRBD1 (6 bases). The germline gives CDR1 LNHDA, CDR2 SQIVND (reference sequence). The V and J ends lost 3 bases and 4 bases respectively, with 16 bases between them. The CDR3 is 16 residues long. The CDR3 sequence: CASSMGQGSPNQPQHF. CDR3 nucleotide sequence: TGTGCCAGTAGTATGGGGCAGGGGAGCCCGAATCAGCCCCAGCATTTT.

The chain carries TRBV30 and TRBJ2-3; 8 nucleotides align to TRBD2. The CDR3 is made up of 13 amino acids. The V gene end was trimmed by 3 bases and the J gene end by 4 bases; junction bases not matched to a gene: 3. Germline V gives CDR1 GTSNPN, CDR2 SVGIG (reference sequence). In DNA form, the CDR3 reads TGTGCCTGGAGAGGGCGGGGGGCAGATACGCAGTATTTT. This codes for CAWRGRGADTQYF.

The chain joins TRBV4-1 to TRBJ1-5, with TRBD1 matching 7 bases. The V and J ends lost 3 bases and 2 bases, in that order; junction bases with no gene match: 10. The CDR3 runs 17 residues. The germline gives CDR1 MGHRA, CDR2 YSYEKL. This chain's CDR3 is CASSHDRERVGNQPQHF. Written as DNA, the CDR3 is TGCGCCAGCAGCCATGACAGGGAGAGGGTCGGCAATCAGCCCCAGCATTTT.

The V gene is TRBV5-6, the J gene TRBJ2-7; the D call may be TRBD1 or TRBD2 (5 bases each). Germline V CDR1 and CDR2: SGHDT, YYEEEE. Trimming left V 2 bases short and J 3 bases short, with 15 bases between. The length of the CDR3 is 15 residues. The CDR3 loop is CASSLTGASDYEQYF. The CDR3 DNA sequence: TGTGCCAGCAGCTTAACCGGGGCGAGCGACTACGAGCAGTACTTC.

CDR3 DNA sequence: TGCAGCGTTACAGGGGGGCAGGTCTACACCTTC. Protein: CSVTGGQVYTF. The chain combines TRBV29-1 with TRBJ1-2; the match to TRBD1 covers 8 bases. Trimming cost V 5 bases and J 10 bases; bases outside gene matches: 6. This CDR3 comprises 11 residues. CDR1 is SQVTM and CDR2 is ANQGSEA in the germline V gene.

CDR3 residues: CSAPFPGGPDTQYF. DNA for the CDR3: TGCAGTGCTCCCTTCCCGGGGGGACCAGATACGCAGTATTTT. The rearrangement links TRBV20-1 to TRBJ2-3, with TRBD2 identical over 7 bases. Looked up from germline, CDR1 is DFQATT and CDR2 is SNEGSKA (reference sequence). V was pared by 5 bases and J by 4 bases, with 9 bases of the junction left unmatched. CDR3 length: 14 residues.